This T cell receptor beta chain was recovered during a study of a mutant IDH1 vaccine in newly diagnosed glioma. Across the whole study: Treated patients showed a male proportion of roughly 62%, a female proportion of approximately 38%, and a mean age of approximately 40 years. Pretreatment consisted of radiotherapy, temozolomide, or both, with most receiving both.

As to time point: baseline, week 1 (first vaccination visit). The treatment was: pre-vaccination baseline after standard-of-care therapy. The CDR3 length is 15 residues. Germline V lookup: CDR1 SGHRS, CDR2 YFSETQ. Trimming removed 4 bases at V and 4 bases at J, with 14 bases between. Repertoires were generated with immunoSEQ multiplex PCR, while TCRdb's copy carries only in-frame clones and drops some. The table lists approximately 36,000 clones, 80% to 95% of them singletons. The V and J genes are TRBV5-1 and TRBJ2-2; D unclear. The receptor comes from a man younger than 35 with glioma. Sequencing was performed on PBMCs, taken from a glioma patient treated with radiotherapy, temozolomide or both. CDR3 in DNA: TGCGCCAGCAGCCTAAATCAGCCGGGCACCGGGGAGCTGTTTTTT. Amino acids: CASSLNQPGTGELFF.